This TCR beta chain is drawn from a study of blood T cell repertoires in COVID-19. Whole-study context: Samples taken during acute and convalescent COVID-19 were collected in the United States, Italy and Spain.

Produced via immunoSEQ multiplex PCR; TCRdb's table is partial and in-frame only. Of 120,000 to 150,000 clones in the sample, 80% to 90% were seen once. V lost 1 base to trimming and J lost 8 bases, with 12 bases between them. This CDR3 is 14 amino acids long. Germline CDR1 reads LGHNA; CDR2 reads YSLEER. Material for sequencing was peripheral blood. The clonotype originates from a woman aged 45-65 years with active or convalescent COVID-19. The chain links TRBV4-3 to TRBJ2-1; the D gene is possibly TRBD2 (5 bases). In DNA form, the CDR3 reads TGCGCCAGCAGCCAAGGGCCGGGAAGGGATGAGCAGTTCTTC. It yields the protein CASSQGPGRDEQFF.